What follows are 5 T cell receptor beta chains derived from one specimen sequenced in a study of cytomegalovirus exposure and HLA in healthy donors. PCR involved 60 Vbeta and 13 Jbeta primers. TCRdb's table, derived via immunoSEQ multiplex PCR, lists solely in-frame clones and lacks some. The sample includes roughly 200,000 clones, 8.5% to 10% of them seen just once. Material for sequencing was PBMCs. All receptors come from a woman aged 30 to 39 in good health and CMV-seropositive.

This chain uses TRBV5-1 with TRBJ1-2; the match to TRBD1 covers 9 bases. CDR3 length equals 15 residues. The V segment lost 1 base and the J segment 3 bases; nucleotides outside the gene matches: 4. The germline V gene has CDR1 SGHRS and CDR2 YFSETQ. The CDR3 loop reads CASSLFRQGDYGYTF. CDR3 nucleotides: TGCGCCAGCAGCTTGTTTCGACAGGGGGACTATGGCTACACCTTC.

This clone was recorded once. The CDR3 bases are TGTGCCATCAGCGCGCCCGGGTCCCGAGGTTGCGAGCAGTACTTC. Translating it yields CAISAPGSRGCEQYF. V gene TRBV10-3 combines with J gene TRBJ2-7; no firm D call. The CDR3 has 15 residues. The germline V gene encodes CDR1 ENHRY and CDR2 SYGVKD. V lost 6 bases, J lost 6 bases, and 21 bases lay in between.

This rearrangement joins TRBV19 to TRBJ2-5, with D tentatively TRBD2 (6 bases). The CDR3 runs to 14 residues. Trimming took 3 bases from V and 4 from J, leaving 12 bases between them. Germline V lookup: CDR1 LNHDA, CDR2 SQIVND (reference sequence). CDR3 sequence reads: CASSMLEGRETQYF. CDR3 bases: TGTGCCAGTAGTATGCTGGAGGGCCGAGAGACCCAGTACTTC.

The chain carries TRBV6-5 and TRBJ2-5; TRBD2 might be the D (6 bases). The J call may not be correct, given that the DNA end is closer to TRBJ2-7. Germline CDR1 and CDR2: MNHEY and SVGAGI. The CDR3 length is 12 residues. Here the CDR3 DNA reads TGTGCCAGCAGTCGCGGGGCCTACGAGCAGTACTTC. Protein product: CASSRGAYEQYF.

The chain carries TRBV25-1 and TRBJ2-3; 8 positions agree with TRBD1. Trimming removed 5 bases from V and 1 base from J; junction bases left unmatched: 8. Germline CDR1 and CDR2: MGHDK and SYGVNS. The CDR3 length is 16 residues. The CDR3 protein is CASSSPTGAGTDTQYF. The CDR3 coding sequence is TGTGCCAGCAGTTCCCCGACAGGGGCTGGCACAGATACGCAGTATTTT.